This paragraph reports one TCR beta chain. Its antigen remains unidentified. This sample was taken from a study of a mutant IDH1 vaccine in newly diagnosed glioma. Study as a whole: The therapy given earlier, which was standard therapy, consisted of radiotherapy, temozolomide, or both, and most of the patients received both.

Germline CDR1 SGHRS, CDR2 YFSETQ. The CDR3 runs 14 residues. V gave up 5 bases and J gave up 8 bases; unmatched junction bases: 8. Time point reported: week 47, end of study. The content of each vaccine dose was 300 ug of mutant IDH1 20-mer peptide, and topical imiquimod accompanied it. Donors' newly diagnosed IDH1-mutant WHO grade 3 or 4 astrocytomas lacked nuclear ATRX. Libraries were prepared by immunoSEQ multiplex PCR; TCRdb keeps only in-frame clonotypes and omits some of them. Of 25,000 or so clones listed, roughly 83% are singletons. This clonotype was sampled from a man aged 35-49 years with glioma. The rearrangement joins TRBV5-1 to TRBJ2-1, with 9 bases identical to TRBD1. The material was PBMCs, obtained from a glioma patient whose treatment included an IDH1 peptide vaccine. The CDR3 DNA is TGCGCCAGCAGTTCCGGACAGGGGCAGGATGAGCAGTTCTTC. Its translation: CASSSGQGQDEQFF.